The sample holds one count of the clone carrying this TCR beta chain. What it binds is unknown. The germline gives CDR1 MNHNS, CDR2 SASEGT. The V end was cut by 4 bases, the J end by 0 bases, with 13 bases between. This CDR3 contains 16 residues. Clones were read by immunoSEQ multiplex PCR, and TCRdb kept only the in-frame ones, dropping some. The table has under 150,000 clones, about nine tenths seen once; the top ten hold approximately 0.99%. This specimen belongs to a study of OX40 agonist ivuxolimab in advanced cancers. Study-wide results and limits: Both CD4+ and CD8+ T cell populations in blood had undergone clonal expansion by week 6 at 0.1 to 3.0 mg/kg. Some nonresponders also had low normalized T-cell clonal expansion.

Here the sequenced sample was CD4+ or CD8+ T cells sorted from blood, taken in a trial of the OX40 agonist ivuxolimab. This TCR derives from an adult with an advanced solid tumor such as melanoma, head and neck, liver or kidney cancer. The rearrangement links TRBV6-1 to TRBJ1-3; a weak D match, TRBD1 (5 bases). CDR3 region: CASSGPGARSGNTIYF. CDR3 bases: TGTGCCAGCAGTGGTCCTGGGGCCCGCTCTGGAAACACCATATATTTT.